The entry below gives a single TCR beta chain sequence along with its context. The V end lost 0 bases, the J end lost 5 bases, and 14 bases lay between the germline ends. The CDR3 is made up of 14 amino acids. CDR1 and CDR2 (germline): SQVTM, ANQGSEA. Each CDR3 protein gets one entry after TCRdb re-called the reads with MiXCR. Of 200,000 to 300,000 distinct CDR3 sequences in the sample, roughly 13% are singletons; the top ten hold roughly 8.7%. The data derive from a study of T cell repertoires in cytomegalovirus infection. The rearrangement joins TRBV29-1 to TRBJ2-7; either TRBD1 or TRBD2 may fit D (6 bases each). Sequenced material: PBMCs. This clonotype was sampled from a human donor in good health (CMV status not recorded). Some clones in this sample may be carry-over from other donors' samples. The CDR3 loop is CSVEDRGRSDEQYF. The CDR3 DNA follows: TGCAGCGTTGAAGATCGGGGGCGATCGGACGAGCAGTACTTC.